The rows below give T cell receptor beta chains drawn from one sample of a study of blood T cell repertoires in COVID-19. Clones were sequenced by immunoSEQ multiplex PCR, and TCRdb holds only the in-frame ones, with some missing. The table shows 130,000 to 150,000 clones, with 70% to 90% occurring only once. Sequencing used peripheral blood. Every receptor here comes from a man in his fifties or sixties with active or convalescent COVID-19. The CDR3 runs from the conserved cysteine through the conserved F or W. A D gene is named only where the DNA matches it firmly. Rows may omit the clone size; those that give it use once, few, many or a size class.

d_call	v_call	j_call	clone_size	cdr3_nt	cdr3_aa
.	TRBV5-1	TRBJ2-3	many	TGCGCCAGCAGCTTGGACGGGGGTACGCAGTATTTT	CASSLDGGTQYF
TRBD2	TRBV4-2	TRBJ2-1	.	TGTGCCAGCAGCCAGTCACCTGGCGGGAGCGATGAGCAGTTCTTC	CASSQSPGGSDEQFF
.	TRBV6-2/TRBV6-3	TRBJ2-7	.	TGTGCCAGCAGTTACTGGCCGGGTCAGCAGTACTTC	CASSYWPGQQYF
TRBD1	TRBV28	TRBJ1-4	.	TGTGCCAGCAGACGGGCGGGACAGGGGGATGAAAAACTGTTTTTT	CASRRAGQGDEKLFF
.	TRBV11-2	TRBJ2-7	.	TGTGCCAGCAGCTTAGAGAGAGGCAAGCAGTACTTC	CASSLERGKQYF
TRBD1	TRBV7-9	TRBJ2-2	.	TGTGCCAGCAGCTCCCCGGACAGGGGGCTAACCGGGGAGCTGTTTTTT	CASSSPDRGLTGELFF
TRBD2	TRBV4-3	TRBJ2-5	.	TGCGCCAGCAGCCAGAGCGGGAGGAGGGAGACCCAGTACTTC	CASSQSGRRETQYF
.	TRBV9	TRBJ2-1	.	TGTGCCAGCAGCGGTAGAATTTCGGATGAGCAGTTCTTC	CASSGRISDEQFF
.	TRBV6-2/TRBV6-3	TRBJ1-5	.	TGTGCCAGCAGTACAACAGGTCGGCAGCCCCAGCATTTT	CASSTTGRQPQHF
TRBD2	TRBV9	TRBJ2-5	.	TGTGCCAGCAGCTCAGGGACTAGCGCCTTCGGGACCCAGTACTTC	CASSSGTSAFGTQYF
TRBD1	TRBV6-5	TRBJ1-2	few	TGTGCCAGCCGACAGGGGAAGGACTATGGCTACACCTTC	CASRQGKDYGYTF
.	TRBV6-5	TRBJ2-5	.	TGTGCCAGCCGACCTACAAGAGGCCAAGAGACCCAGTACTTC	CASRPTRGQETQYF
TRBD1	TRBV24-1	TRBJ2-7	.	TGTGCCACCAGTGATCAGACCGGGACAGGGAGGCACGAGCAGTACTTC	CATSDQTGTGRHEQYF
TRBD2	TRBV11-2	TRBJ2-3	.	TGTGCCAGCAGCTTAGAGTTCGGGGGAGGGGATACGCAGTATTTT	CASSLEFGGGDTQYF